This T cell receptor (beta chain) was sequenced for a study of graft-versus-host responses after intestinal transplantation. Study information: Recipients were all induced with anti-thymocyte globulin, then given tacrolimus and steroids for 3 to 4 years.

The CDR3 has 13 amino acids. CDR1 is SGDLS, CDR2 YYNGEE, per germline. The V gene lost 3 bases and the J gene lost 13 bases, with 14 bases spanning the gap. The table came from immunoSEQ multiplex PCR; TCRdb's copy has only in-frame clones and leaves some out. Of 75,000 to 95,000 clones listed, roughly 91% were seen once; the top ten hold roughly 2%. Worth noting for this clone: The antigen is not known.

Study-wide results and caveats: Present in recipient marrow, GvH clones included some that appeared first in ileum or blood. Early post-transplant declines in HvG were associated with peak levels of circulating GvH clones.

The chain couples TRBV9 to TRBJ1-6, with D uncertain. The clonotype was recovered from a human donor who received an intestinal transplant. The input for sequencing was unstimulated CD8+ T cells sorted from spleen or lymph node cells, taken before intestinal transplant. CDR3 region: CASSANHPGPLHF. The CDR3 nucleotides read TGTGCCAGCAGCGCAAACCACCCCGGGCCCCTCCACTTT.